The 16 T cell receptor beta chains given below trace back to one sample, sequenced in a study of shared clonotypes between healthy human individuals. TCRdb keeps only in-frame clones here, not all; method: immunoSEQ multiplex PCR. The repertoire has roughly 2.1 million clones, approximately 94% of them found once; the top ten carry 1.5% to 2%. CD45RO-negative, CCR7-positively selected cells formed the naive CD8 fraction, excluding terminally differentiated effector memory CD45RA+ cells. The source material was naive CD8+ T cells from PBMCs. Every receptor here comes from a man aged 18 to 30 in good health. Some clones in this sample may be carry-over from other donors' samples.

The chain employs TRBV27 and TRBJ2-7, with 7 bases identical to TRBD2. The CDR3 extends over 14 amino acids. The J segment lost 2 bases and the V segment lost 2 bases, leaving 3 bases of the junction unmatched. Per the germline V gene, CDR1 is MNHEY and CDR2 is SMNVEV (reference sequence). The CDR3 loop is CASSLAGAPYEQYF. In DNA form, the CDR3 reads TGTGCCAGCAGTTTAGCGGGAGCCCCCTACGAGCAGTACTTC.

The J gene is TRBJ1-1, the V gene TRBV11-2; unclear D gene. CDR1 is SGHAT, CDR2 FQNNGV, per germline. Trimming stripped 2 bases from V and 6 bases from J, with 10 bases between. The CDR3 covers 13 residues. CDR3 residues: CASSLWQEAEAFF. CDR3 coding DNA: TGTGCCAGCAGCTTATGGCAGGAGGCTGAAGCTTTCTTT.

The J gene is TRBJ1-5, the V gene TRBV18; D may be TRBD1 (5 bases). CDR1 and CDR2 (germline): KGHSH, LQKENI. Between the trimmed V and J ends, which lost 4 bases and 1 base, there was a span of 11 bases. The CDR3 covers 15 residues. Here the CDR3 DNA reads TGTGCCAGCTCACTAGAGGGGATAAGCAATCAGCCCCAGCATTTT. Translated, it gives CASSLEGISNQPQHF.

The chain couples TRBV7-9 to TRBJ1-1; maybe TRBD1 (6 bases). The CDR3 is 15 residues long. Trimming removed 7 bases at V and 3 bases at J, with 18 bases between. Germline V gene lookup returns CDR1 SEHNR and CDR2 FQNEAQ (reference sequence). The CDR3 here is CASNVRGGADTEAFF. The CDR3 nucleotides are TGTGCCAGCAACGTCCGGGGGGGCGCAGACACTGAAGCTTTCTTT.

In this sample, this clone turned up once. This sequence joins TRBV2 and TRBJ2-7, with D perhaps matching TRBD2 (5 bases). Trimming shortened V by 0 bases and J by 2 bases, and 11 bases separated the two germline ends. CDR3 size: 15 residues. Germline V gene lookup returns CDR1 SNHLY and CDR2 FYNNEI. CDR3 region: CASSEARGPPYEQYF. The DNA for the CDR3 is TGTGCCAGCAGTGAAGCCCGGGGTCCACCCTACGAGCAGTACTTC.

J is TRBJ2-3 and V is TRBV7-9; 16 bases are shared with TRBD2. The J segment lost 4 bases and the V segment lost 5 bases, leaving 3 bases of the junction unmatched. CDR1 SEHNR and CDR2 FQNEAQ come from the germline V gene (reference sequence). CDR3 length: 16 amino acids. CDR3 DNA: TGTGCCAGCAGCGGGGGACTAGCGGGAGGGCCAGATACGCAGTATTTT. Amino acid sequence: CASSGGLAGGPDTQYF. The entire variable domain, with the rest obtained from reference TRBV7-9 and TRBJ2-3, is as follows: DTGVSQNPRHKITKRGQNVTFRCDPISEHNRLYWYRQTLGQGPEFLTYFQNEAQLEKSRLLSDRFSAERPKGSFSTLEIQRTEQGDSAMYLCASSGGLAGGPDTQYFGPGTRLTVL.

This chain links TRBV5-1 with TRBJ1-4; tentative D call: TRBD1 (6 bases). Germline V CDR1 and CDR2: SGHRS, YFSETQ. Trimming removed 4 bases at V and 2 bases at J, with 18 bases between. This CDR3 is 17 amino acids long. CDR3 in DNA: TGCGCCAGCAGCCCTTACTACAGGGTATCTACTAATGAAAAACTGTTTTTT. Protein sequence: CASSPYYRVSTNEKLFF. The full variable domain, its missing parts supplied by reference TRBV5-1 and TRBJ1-4, is KAGVTQTPRYLIKTRGQQVTLSCSPISGHRSVSWYQQTPGQGLQFLFEYFSETQRNKGNFPGRFSGRQFSNSRSEMNVSTLELGDSALYLCASSPYYRVSTNEKLFFGSGTQLSVL.

The rearrangement joins TRBV27 to TRBJ2-2, with 10 nucleotides matching TRBD2. Looked up from germline, CDR1 is MNHEY and CDR2 is SMNVEV (reference sequence). This CDR3 has 18 residues. V shed 6 bases and J 4 bases; nucleotides not matched to a gene: 14. The CDR3 is CASSLTSGHRRVTGELFF. CDR3 nucleotides: TGTGCCAGCAGCCTGACTAGCGGGCACCGTCGGGTCACCGGGGAGCTGTTTTTT.

Of note for this clone: Other DNA sequences in the same sample also yield this CDR3. The chain uses TRBV4-1 and TRBJ2-7, with D possibly TRBD1 on 5 matching bases. The CDR3 has 14 residues. V gave up 1 base and J gave up 2 bases, with 9 bases separating them. Germline CDR1 and CDR2: MGHRA and YSYEKL. The CDR3 sequence is CASSQGQGAYEQYF. The CDR3 coding sequence is TGCGCCAGCAGCCAAGGTCAGGGTGCCTACGAGCAGTACTTC.

The CDR3 spells CASSLVHFGASYNEQFF. Written as DNA, the CDR3 is TGTGCCAGCAGCTTAGTCCATTTTGGGGCTTCCTACAATGAGCAGTTCTTC. V and J are TRBV13 and TRBJ2-1; possibly TRBD1 for D (5 bases). Germline CDR1 and CDR2: PRHDT and FYEKMQ (reference sequence). The CDR3 extends over 17 amino acids. With 1 base removed from V and 1 base from J, the gap between germline ends came to 14 bases.

The V gene is TRBV4-3, the J gene TRBJ2-3; 12 bases are shared with TRBD2. There are 18 residues in the CDR3. The V and J ends lost 0 bases and 6 bases, in that order; junction bases with no gene match: 10. CDR1 and CDR2 from the germline V gene are LGHNA and YSLEER. In nucleotides, the CDR3 is TGCGCCAGCAGCCAAGATGGGGTGACTAGCGGGAGATCTGATACGCAGTATTTT. The encoded protein is CASSQDGVTSGRSDTQYF.

The chain uses TRBV19 and TRBJ2-2; TRBD2 agrees at 9 bases. The CDR3 covers 15 residues. With V trimmed by 6 bases and J by 4 bases, 6 bases remained unmatched. Germline V gene data show CDR1 as LNHDA and CDR2 as SQIVND (reference sequence). This CDR3 reads CASSQTSGATGELFF. Written as DNA, the CDR3 is TGTGCCAGTAGCCAGACTAGCGGAGCCACCGGGGAGCTGTTTTTT.

The chain carries TRBV5-1 and TRBJ2-1, with D unclear. V was shortened by 1 base and J by 4 bases, with 6 bases between the two germline ends. From germline, CDR1 is SGHRS and CDR2 YFSETQ. The CDR3 has 13 amino acids. This chain's CDR3 is CASSLKGYNEQFF. As DNA, the CDR3 is TGCGCCAGCAGCTTGAAAGGGTACAATGAGCAGTTCTTC.

Worth noting for this clone: Other DNA sequences in this sample translate to the same CDR3. The chain carries TRBV7-3 and TRBJ2-7; perhaps TRBD1 as D (6 bases). The CDR3 extends over 13 amino acids. Germline-derived CDR1 and CDR2 are SGHTA and FQGTGA. Trimming stripped 0 bases from V and 3 bases from J, with 6 bases between. As DNA, the CDR3 is TGTGCCAGCAGCTTAACCAGGGGCTACGAGCAGTACTTC. Amino acid sequence: CASSLTRGYEQYF. The entire variable domain, with the rest obtained from reference TRBV7-3 and TRBJ2-7, is as follows: GAGVSQTPSNKVTEKGKYVELRCDPISGHTALYWYRQSLGQGPEFLIYFQGTGAADDSGLPNDRFFAVRPEGSVSTLKIQRTERGDSAVYLCASSLTRGYEQYFGPGTRLTVT.

This rearrangement joins TRBV4-2 to TRBJ2-5; 9 bases agree with TRBD2. Per germline, CDR1 LGHNA and CDR2 YNFKEQ. The CDR3 sequence is 15 residues long. Unmatched junction bases numbered 6, after V lost 2 bases and J lost 5 bases. The CDR3 sequence is CASSQIAGVKETQYF. The CDR3 DNA sequence: TGTGCCAGCAGCCAAATAGCGGGAGTAAAGGAGACCCAGTACTTC.

This chain connects TRBV13 to TRBJ2-1, with TRBD2 identical over 10 bases. Germline-derived CDR1 and CDR2 are PRHDT and FYEKMQ (reference sequence). This CDR3 contains 17 residues. Trimming removed 3 bases from V and 1 base from J; junction bases left unmatched: 6. This chain's CDR3 is CASSLAGLADSYNEQFF. CDR3 in DNA: TGTGCCAGCAGCTTGGCAGGACTAGCGGATTCCTACAATGAGCAGTTCTTC.